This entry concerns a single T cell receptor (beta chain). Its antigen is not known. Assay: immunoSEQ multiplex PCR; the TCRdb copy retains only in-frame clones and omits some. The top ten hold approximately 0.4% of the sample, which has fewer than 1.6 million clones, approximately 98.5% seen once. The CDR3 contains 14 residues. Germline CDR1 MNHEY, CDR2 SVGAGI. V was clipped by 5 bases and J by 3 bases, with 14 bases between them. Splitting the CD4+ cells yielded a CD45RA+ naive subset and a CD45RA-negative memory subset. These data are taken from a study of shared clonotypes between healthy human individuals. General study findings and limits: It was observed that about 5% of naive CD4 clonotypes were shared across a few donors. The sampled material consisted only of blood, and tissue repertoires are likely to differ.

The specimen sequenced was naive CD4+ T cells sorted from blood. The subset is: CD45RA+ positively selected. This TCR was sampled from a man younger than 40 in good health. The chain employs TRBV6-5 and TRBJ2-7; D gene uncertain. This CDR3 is CASSARLESYEQYF. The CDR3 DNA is TGTGCCAGCAGTGCGAGACTGGAAAGCTACGAGCAGTACTTC.